Listed below are T cell receptor beta chains from one sample, sequenced in a study of response to subunit inactivated influenza vaccine. TCRdb independently ran MiXCR on the RT-PCR reads; one entry per CDR3 protein. This table has about 830,000 distinct CDR3 sequences, about 18% appearing once. Here the sequenced sample was PBMCs from blood, taken 5 days after vaccination. These receptors all come from a man aged 50-59 years who received an inactivated influenza vaccine. The CDR3 runs from the conserved cysteine through the conserved F or W. D genes are given only for firm matches. Some rows mark clone size as missing; the rest say once, few, many or name a class of expanded clone.

clone_size j_call v_call d_call cdr3_length cdr3_aa cdr3_nt
many TRBJ2-2 TRBV27 TRBD2 22 CASSLYLPGLAGTNTNTGELFF TGTGCCAGCAGTTTATACCTACCGGGACTAGCGGGAACCAATACTAACACCGGGGAGCTGTTTTTT
few TRBJ2-1 TRBV29-1 NA 15 CSVSLGTGSYNEQFF TGCAGCGTGAGCCTGGGGACGGGCTCCTACAATGAGCAGTTCTTC
few TRBJ1-2 TRBV15 NA 15 CATSSADSFSYGYTF TGTGCCACCAGCAGCGCGGACAGCTTTTCCTATGGCTACACCTTC
NA TRBJ2-1 TRBV2 NA 17 CASSEAEGGPSYNEQFF TGTGCCAGCAGTGAAGCGGAAGGGGGTCCCTCCTACAATGAGCAGTTCTTC
few TRBJ2-7 TRBV12-3/TRBV12-4 NA 15 CASSDGTASVYEQYF TGTGCCAGCAGTGATGGGACCGCAAGCGTGTACGAGCAGTACTTC
NA TRBJ2-1 TRBV5-6 TRBD2 14 CASRLGLAADEQFF TGTGCCAGCCGCTTGGGACTAGCGGCCGATGAGCAGTTCTTC
few TRBJ1-2 TRBV5-1 TRBD1 17 CASSLEIYAGQNYGYTF TGCGCCAGCAGCTTGGAAATTTACGCGGGACAGAACTATGGCTACACCTTC
NA TRBJ2-5 TRBV18 NA 15 CASSRSWRGQETQYF TGTGCCAGCTCACGGTCATGGAGGGGTCAAGAGACCCAGTACTTC
few TRBJ2-3 TRBV2 NA 15 CASGGPNRSTDTQYF TGTGCCAGCGGAGGTCCCAACCGGAGCACAGATACGCAGTATTTT
few TRBJ2-7 TRBV29-1 NA 15 CSVEDAVRGQYEQYF TGCAGCGTTGAAGATGCGGTTAGAGGACAGTACGAGCAGTACTTC
few TRBJ2-1 TRBV5-4 TRBD2 16 CASSLLGGGPYNEQFF TGTGCCAGCAGCTTGCTCGGGGGAGGGCCCTACAATGAGCAGTTCTTC
NA TRBJ2-1 TRBV7-9 NA 13 CASSPSMVDEQFF TGTGCCAGCAGCCCTTCTATGGTGGATGAGCAGTTCTTC
NA TRBJ1-6 TRBV15 NA 15 CATSKRVSYNSPLHF TGTGCCACCAGCAAACGGGTTTCCTATAATTCACCCCTCCACTTT
NA TRBJ2-1 TRBV6-1 NA 12 CASSEVENEQFF TGTGCCAGCAGTGAAGTTGAAAATGAGCAGTTCTTC
NA TRBJ2-5 TRBV5-1 NA 12 CASSSLEETQYF TGCGCCAGCAGCTCCCTTGAAGAGACCCAGTACTTC
few TRBJ2-3 TRBV29-1 NA 15 CSVVSQATSTDTQYF TGCAGCGTTGTTAGTCAGGCGACTAGCACAGATACGCAGTATTTT
NA TRBJ1-4 TRBV7-8 NA 15 CASSGGSGISEKLFF TGTGCCAGCAGCGGGGGATCGGGGATTTCTGAAAAACTGTTTTTT
NA TRBJ2-1 TRBV12-3/TRBV12-4 TRBD1 15 CASSRPGQGAREQFF TGTGCCAGCAGCCGCCCGGGACAGGGGGCCAGGGAGCAGTTCTTC
many TRBJ2-1 TRBV7-9 TRBD2 14 CASSFAGGSNEQFF TGTGCCAGCAGCTTCGCGGGAGGGTCCAATGAGCAGTTCTTC
NA TRBJ2-7 TRBV6-5 TRBD1 15 CASSYSDRGGYEQYF TGTGCCAGCAGTTACTCGGACAGGGGAGGATACGAGCAGTACTTC
NA TRBJ1-6 TRBV12-3/TRBV12-4 TRBD1 15 CASNTGESYNSPLHF TGTGCCAGCAATACAGGGGAGTCCTATAATTCACCCCTCCACTTT
many TRBJ2-5 TRBV6-1 TRBD2 15 CASSPTTSGKETQYF TGTGCCAGCAGTCCAACGACTAGCGGGAAAGAGACCCAGTACTTC
many TRBJ2-7 TRBV20-1 TRBD1 12 CSAGQGRYEQYF TGCAGTGCAGGACAGGGACGCTACGAGCAGTACTTC
NA TRBJ2-7 TRBV20-1 TRBD1 17 CSARISGGRKRPYEQYF TGCAGTGCTAGAATCTCAGGGGGCAGGAAAAGGCCCTACGAGCAGTACTTC
many TRBJ2-1 TRBV4-3 TRBD1 15 CASSQEHRGYNEQFF TGCGCCAGCAGCCAAGAACACAGGGGATACAATGAGCAGTTCTTC
few TRBJ1-6 TRBV2 NA 14 CASSEGKLNSPLHF TGTGCCAGCAGTGAGGGGAAACTAAATTCACCCCTCCACTTT
NA TRBJ1-3 TRBV18 TRBD1 15 CASSRTGGTGNTIYF TGTGCCAGCTCACGGACAGGGGGTACTGGAAACACCATATATTTT
many TRBJ2-5 TRBV5-5 NA 14 CASSYGPVEETQYF TGTGCCAGCAGCTACGGACCGGTCGAAGAGACCCAGTACTTC
few TRBJ1-1 TRBV7-2 NA 17 CASSLMRLEGSDTEAFF TGTGCCAGCAGCTTAATGAGGCTCGAGGGAAGCGACACTGAAGCTTTCTTT
NA TRBJ2-2 TRBV4-2 NA 16 CASSRTGTTATGELFF TGTGCCAGCAGCCGCACCGGGACAACGGCCACCGGGGAGCTGTTTTTT
NA TRBJ1-6 TRBV9 TRBD1 17 CASSPTSPGGTSSPLHF TGTGCCAGCAGCCCGACAAGCCCAGGGGGGACGAGCTCACCCCTCCACTTT
NA TRBJ2-7 TRBV2 NA 13 CASMAGDLYEQYF TGTGCCAGCATGGCAGGGGACCTCTACGAGCAGTACTTC
NA TRBJ1-1 TRBV6-1 NA 15 CASSEFYRPTSEAFF TGTGCCAGCAGTGAATTTTACAGGCCAACAAGTGAAGCTTTCTTT
NA TRBJ1-4 TRBV28 TRBD1 15 CASSPRQGRREKLFF TGTGCCAGCAGCCCCAGACAGGGGCGAAGGGAAAAACTGTTTTTT
many TRBJ1-2 TRBV12-3/TRBV12-4 NA 15 CASSFRVQGDRGYTF TGTGCCAGCAGTTTTCGGGTACAGGGTGATCGTGGCTACACCTTC
few TRBJ2-7 TRBV29-1 NA 14 CSAGGALDTYEQYF TGCAGCGCTGGGGGGGCGCTGGATACCTACGAGCAGTACTTC
NA TRBJ1-2 TRBV7-9 NA 12 CASSLLERGCNF TGTGCCAGCAGCTTACTCGAGAGGGGGTGTAATTTC
few TRBJ2-7 TRBV28 NA 12 CAARGAAYEQYF TGTGCCGCCCGGGGGGCAGCCTACGAGCAGTACTTC
NA TRBJ2-7 TRBV28 TRBD1 16 CASSFGRTGAKYEQYF TGTGCCAGCAGTTTTGGTCGGACAGGGGCTAAATACGAGCAGTACTTC